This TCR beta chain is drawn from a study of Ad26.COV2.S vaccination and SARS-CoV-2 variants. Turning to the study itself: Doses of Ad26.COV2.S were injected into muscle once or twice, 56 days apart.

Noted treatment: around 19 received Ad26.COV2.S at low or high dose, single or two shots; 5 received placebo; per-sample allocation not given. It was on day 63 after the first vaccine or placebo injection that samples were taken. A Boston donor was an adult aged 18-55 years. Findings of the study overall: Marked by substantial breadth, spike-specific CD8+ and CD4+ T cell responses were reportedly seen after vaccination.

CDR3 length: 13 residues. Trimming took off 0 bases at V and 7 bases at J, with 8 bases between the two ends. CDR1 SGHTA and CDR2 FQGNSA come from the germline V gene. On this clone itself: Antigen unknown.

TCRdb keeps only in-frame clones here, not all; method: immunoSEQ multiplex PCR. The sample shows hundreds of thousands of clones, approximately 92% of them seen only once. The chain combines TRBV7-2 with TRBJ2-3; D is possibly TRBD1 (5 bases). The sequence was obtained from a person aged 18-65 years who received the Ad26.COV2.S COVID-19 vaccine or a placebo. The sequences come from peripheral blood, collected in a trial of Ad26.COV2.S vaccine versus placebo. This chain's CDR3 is CASSLAGLNTQYF. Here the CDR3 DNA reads TGTGCCAGCAGCTTAGCGGGGCTAAATACGCAGTATTTT.